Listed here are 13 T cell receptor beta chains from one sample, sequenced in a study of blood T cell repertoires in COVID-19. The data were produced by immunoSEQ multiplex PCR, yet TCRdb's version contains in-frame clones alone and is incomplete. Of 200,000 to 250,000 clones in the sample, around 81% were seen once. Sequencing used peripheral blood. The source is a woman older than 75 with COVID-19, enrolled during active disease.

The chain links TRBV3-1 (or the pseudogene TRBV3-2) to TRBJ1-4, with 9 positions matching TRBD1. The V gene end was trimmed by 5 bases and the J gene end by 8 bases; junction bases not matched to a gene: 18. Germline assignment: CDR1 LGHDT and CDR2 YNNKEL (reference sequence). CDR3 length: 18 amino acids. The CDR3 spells CASSLLPGQGGRSEKLFF. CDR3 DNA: TGTGCCAGCAGCTTACTCCCGGGACAGGGAGGGCGCAGCGAAAAACTGTTTTTT.

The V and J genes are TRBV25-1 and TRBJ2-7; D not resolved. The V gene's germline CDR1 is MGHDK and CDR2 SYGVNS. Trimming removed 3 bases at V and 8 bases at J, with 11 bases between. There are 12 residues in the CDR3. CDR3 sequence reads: CASSDVRGKQYF. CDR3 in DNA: TGTGCCAGCAGTGACGTACGTGGCAAGCAGTACTTC.

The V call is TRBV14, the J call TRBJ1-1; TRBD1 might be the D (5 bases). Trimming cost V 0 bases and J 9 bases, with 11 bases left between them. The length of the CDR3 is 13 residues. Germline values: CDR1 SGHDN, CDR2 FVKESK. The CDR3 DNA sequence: TGTGCCAGCAGCCAAGATTGGCAGGGTAAAGCTTTCTTT. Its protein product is CASSQDWQGKAFF.

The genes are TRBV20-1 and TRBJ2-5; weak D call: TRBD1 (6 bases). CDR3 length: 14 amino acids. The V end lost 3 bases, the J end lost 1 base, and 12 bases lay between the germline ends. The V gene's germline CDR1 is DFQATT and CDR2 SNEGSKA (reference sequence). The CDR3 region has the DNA TGCAGTGCTAGTCAGGGGTGGGTCCAAGAGACCCAGTACTTC. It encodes CSASQGWVQETQYF.

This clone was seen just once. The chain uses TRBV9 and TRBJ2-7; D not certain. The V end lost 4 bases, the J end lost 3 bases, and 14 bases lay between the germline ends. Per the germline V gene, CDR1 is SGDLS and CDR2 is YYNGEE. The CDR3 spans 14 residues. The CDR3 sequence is CASSPGETFYEQYF. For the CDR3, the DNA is TGTGCCAGCAGCCCCGGAGAGACCTTCTACGAGCAGTACTTC.

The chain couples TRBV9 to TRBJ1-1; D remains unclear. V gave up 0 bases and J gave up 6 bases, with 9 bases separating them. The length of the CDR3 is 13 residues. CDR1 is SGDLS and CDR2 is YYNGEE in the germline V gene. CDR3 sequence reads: CASSVALSAEAFF. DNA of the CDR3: TGTGCCAGCAGCGTAGCCCTTTCGGCTGAAGCTTTCTTT.

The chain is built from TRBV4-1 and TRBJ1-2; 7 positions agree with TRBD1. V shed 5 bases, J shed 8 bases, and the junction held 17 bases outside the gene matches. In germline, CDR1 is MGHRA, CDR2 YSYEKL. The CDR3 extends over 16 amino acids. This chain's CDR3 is CASSTMGQTLLRGYTF. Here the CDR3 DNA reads TGCGCCAGCAGCACCATGGGACAGACCCTCCTAAGGGGCTACACCTTC.

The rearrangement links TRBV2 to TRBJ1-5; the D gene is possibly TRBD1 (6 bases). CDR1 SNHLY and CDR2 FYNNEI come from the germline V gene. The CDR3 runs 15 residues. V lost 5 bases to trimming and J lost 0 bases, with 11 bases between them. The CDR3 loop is CASSRQDNSNQPQHF. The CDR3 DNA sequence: TGTGCCAGCAGTCGACAGGATAATAGCAATCAGCCCCAGCATTTT.

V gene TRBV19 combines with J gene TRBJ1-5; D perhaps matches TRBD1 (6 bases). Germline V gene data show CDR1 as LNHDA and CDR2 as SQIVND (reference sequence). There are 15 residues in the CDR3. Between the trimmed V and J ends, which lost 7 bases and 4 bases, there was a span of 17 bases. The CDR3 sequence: CASKGRQDFNQPQHF. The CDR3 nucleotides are TGTGCCAGTAAAGGGCGACAGGACTTTAATCAGCCCCAGCATTTT.

As DNA, the CDR3 is TGTGCCAGCTCACCGACAGGGCAGGCGGGGGGGGCTGAAGCTTTCTTT. Translation: CASSPTGQAGGAEAFF. This chain connects TRBV18 to TRBJ1-1; 7 bases line up with TRBD1. The germline gives CDR1 KGHSH, CDR2 LQKENI. The V segment lost 3 bases and the J segment 6 bases; nucleotides outside the gene matches: 13. The CDR3 is 16 residues long.

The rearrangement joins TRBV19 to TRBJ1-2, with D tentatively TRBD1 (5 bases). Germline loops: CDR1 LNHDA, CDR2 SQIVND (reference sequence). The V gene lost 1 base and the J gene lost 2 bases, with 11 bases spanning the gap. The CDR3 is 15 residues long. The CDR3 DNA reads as TGTGCCAGTAGTATAGGTGGCAGGGAAAACTATGGCTACACCTTC. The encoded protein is CASSIGGRENYGYTF.

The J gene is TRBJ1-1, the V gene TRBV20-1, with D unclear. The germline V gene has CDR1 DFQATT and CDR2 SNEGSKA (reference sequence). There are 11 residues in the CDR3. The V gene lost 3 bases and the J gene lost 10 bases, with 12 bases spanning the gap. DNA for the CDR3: TGCAGTGCTAGCAGAGGACTCACAGCTTTCTTT. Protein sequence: CSASRGLTAFF.

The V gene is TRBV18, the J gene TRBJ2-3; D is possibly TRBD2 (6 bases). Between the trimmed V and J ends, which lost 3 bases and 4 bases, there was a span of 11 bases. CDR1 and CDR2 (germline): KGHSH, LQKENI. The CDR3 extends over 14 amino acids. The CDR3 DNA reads TGTGCCAGCTCACCGGCGGGGCGCTCAGATACGCAGTATTTT. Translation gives CASSPAGRSDTQYF.